The T cell receptor (beta chain) under discussion was sequenced for a study of blood T cells in healthy people across ages. For this clonotype: No antigen is known for it.

Trimming left V 0 bases short and J 7 bases short, with 25 bases between. Germline CDR1 reads DFQATT; CDR2 reads SNEGSKA (reference sequence). The CDR3 has 18 residues. Peripheral blood, around 9.4 milliliters per donor, was collected. Extraction of total RNA produced a minimum of 5 micrograms from each sample. Sample-barcoded 5' priming and a J-beta primer mix drove a second PCR of roughly 6 to 12 cycles. One entry per CDR3 protein results from TCRdb running MiXCR on the 5' RACE reads. The table includes approximately 800,000 distinct CDR3 sequences, 35% to 40% detected once. Study-wide results and caveats: There was no known CMV status for donors, so expanded clonotype changes were possibly confounded. Considered underestimates were the diversity estimates obtained from one million T cells.

The rearrangement links TRBV20-1 to TRBJ1-5, with a tentative D call TRBD1 (6 bases). The clonotype comes from a man aged 18-30 years in good health. Sequencing input: blood. This CDR3 reads CSARDQPTGFPASQPQHF. The CDR3 DNA reads TGCAGTGCTAGAGATCAGCCGACAGGATTCCCAGCAAGCCAGCCCCAGCATTTT.